This entry concerns a single TCR beta chain. Antigen specificity is unknown. The data originate from a study of T cell responses to AZD1222 COVID-19 vaccine. Some clones are missing from TCRdb's copy, which holds only in-frame ones; the method was immunoSEQ multiplex PCR. The profile covers 120,000 to 150,000 clones, with approximately 86% appearing a single time and 5% to 6.5% taken by the ten largest. Findings and caveats of the study: Vaccine-related CD4 TCRs covered spike, predominating at 160-218 and 743-854. Only a handful of AZD1222 recipients, several in all, had baseline seropositivity. In a largely white British group with more females than males, clonal diversity was possibly underestimated.

The germline CDR1 and CDR2 sequences are SNHLY and FYNNEI. The CDR3 extends over 14 amino acids. J gave up 7 bases and V 4 bases, and 4 bases lay outside the gene matches. The clonotype was recovered from an adult who received the MenACWY meningococcal vaccine as a control. The starting material was peripheral blood, obtained 28 days after the second dose of the MenACWY control vaccine. The chain uses TRBV2 and TRBJ1-4, with 9 positions matching TRBD1. CDR3 coding DNA: TGTGCCAGCAGTGGGACAGGGGTACCTGAAAAACTGTTTTTT. Protein product: CASSGTGVPEKLFF.